These 27 T cell receptor beta chains came from one sample sequenced in a study of blood T cell repertoires in COVID-19. Sequencing used immunoSEQ multiplex PCR; TCRdb keeps in-frame clones, though not all of them. Among roughly 380,000 clones listed, about nine tenths were seen once. Sequenced input: PBMCs or T cells enriched from blood (not recorded which). Receptors were obtained from a woman under 40 who had been exposed to COVID-19.

The V call is TRBV5-5, the J call TRBJ1-4, with a tentative D call TRBD1 (5 bases). V shed 1 base and J shed 6 bases, with 10 bases lying between them. The CDR3 consists of 14 residues. Germline V gene data show CDR1 as SGHKS and CDR2 as YYEKEE (reference sequence). CDR3 in amino acids: CASSLTGSDEKLFF. As DNA, the CDR3 is TGTGCCAGCAGCTTGACAGGCTCGGATGAAAAACTGTTTTTT. Complete variable domain (other parts from reference TRBV5-5 and TRBJ1-4): DAGVTQSPTHLIKTRGQQVTLRCSPISGHKSVSWYQQVLGQGPQFIFQYYEKEERGRGNFPDRFSARQFPNYSSELNVNALLLGDSALYLCASSLTGSDEKLFFGSGTQLSVL.

V and J are TRBV24-1 and TRBJ2-7; weak D call: TRBD2 (6 bases). The germline CDR1 and CDR2 sequences are KGHDR and SFDVKD. The V end was cut by 5 bases, the J end by 3 bases, with 16 bases between. This CDR3 is built from 15 residues. This chain's CDR3 is CATSAGKLADYEQYF. In nucleotides, the CDR3 is TGTGCCACCAGTGCAGGCAAATTAGCGGACTACGAGCAGTACTTC.

The CDR3 loop reads CASSLNPESYEQYF. For the CDR3, the DNA is TGTGCCAGCAGCTTAAATCCGGAGTCCTACGAGCAGTACTTC. The V gene is TRBV13, the J gene TRBJ2-7; D uncertain. V lost 2 bases and J 1 base, leaving 9 bases between the germline ends. The CDR3 is made up of 14 amino acids. Germline V CDR1 and CDR2: PRHDT, FYEKMQ (reference sequence).

The chain uses TRBV27 and TRBJ2-6; 8 positions match TRBD2. The germline V gene encodes CDR1 MNHEY and CDR2 SMNVEV (reference sequence). The CDR3 runs 17 residues. Trimming at V came to 4 bases and at J to 2 bases, leaving 7 bases not matched to a gene. The CDR3 reads CASSSIWGLAGANVLTF. The CDR3 nucleotides are TGTGCCAGCAGTTCAATATGGGGACTAGCTGGGGCCAACGTCCTGACTTTC.

The rearrangement links TRBV19 to TRBJ1-5; D may be TRBD1 (6 bases). CDR1 is LNHDA and CDR2 is SQIVND in the germline V gene (reference sequence). This CDR3 spans 14 amino acids. The ends were cut back, 5 bases at V and 6 bases at J, with 14 bases in the middle. The CDR3 nucleotides read TGTGCCAGTAGTCAACAGGGCGACGGTCAGCCCCAGCATTTT. It codes for CASSQQGDGQPQHF.

This chain links TRBV3-1 (or the pseudogene TRBV3-2) with TRBJ2-5, with D possibly matching TRBD1 (6 bases). The germline gives CDR1 LGHDT, CDR2 YNNKEL (reference sequence). Trimming shortened V by 1 base and J by 6 bases, and 6 bases separated the two germline ends. The CDR3 covers 12 residues. CDR3 DNA: TGTGCCAGCAGCCAAGGGGGGCAGACCCAGTACTTC. It codes for CASSQGGQTQYF.

This rearrangement joins TRBV9 to TRBJ2-7; TRBD2 agrees at 11 bases. Germline assignment: CDR1 SGDLS and CDR2 YYNGEE. The length of the CDR3 is 14 residues. V shed 7 bases, J shed 2 bases, and the junction held 5 bases outside the gene matches. CDR3 bases: TGTGCCAGCGGAGGGACTAGCGGAACCTACGAGCAGTACTTC. Its protein product is CASGGTSGTYEQYF.

J is TRBJ2-7 and V is TRBV29-1; D call uncertain. The CDR3 loop spans 11 amino acids. V lost 1 base, J lost 6 bases, and 7 bases lay in between. From germline, CDR1 is SQVTM and CDR2 ANQGSEA. In DNA, the CDR3 is TGCAGCGTTGAAGTCCCCTCCGAGCAGTACTTC. Translated, it gives CSVEVPSEQYF.

The chain combines TRBV24-1 with TRBJ1-2, with TRBD1 identical over 9 bases. The CDR3 covers 16 residues. Germline V gene sequence: CDR1 KGHDR, CDR2 SFDVKD. V lost 3 bases, J lost 8 bases, and 12 bases stayed unmatched. The CDR3 bases are TGTGCCACCAGTGATCACCTAAAACAGGGGGCTCAGGGCTACACCTTC. Its translation is CATSDHLKQGAQGYTF.

This clone showed up just once. J is TRBJ1-6 and V is TRBV5-1; D gene ambiguous. The ends were cut back, 0 bases at V and 5 bases at J, with 9 bases in the middle. Germline CDR1 and CDR2: SGHRS and YFSETQ. The CDR3 extends over 15 amino acids. The CDR3 DNA follows: TGCGCCAGCAGCTTGGGCGCAGCGGATAATTCACCCCTCCACTTT. Protein: CASSLGAADNSPLHF.

This rearrangement joins TRBV10-3 to TRBJ2-7, with D uncertain. The CDR3 has 12 residues. Trimming cost V 6 bases and J 3 bases, with 9 bases left between them. Looked up from germline, CDR1 is ENHRY and CDR2 is SYGVKD. The chain's CDR3 is CAIRKFGYEQYF. The CDR3 DNA reads as TGTGCCATCAGGAAATTCGGCTACGAGCAGTACTTC.

This sequence joins TRBV28 and TRBJ2-3; 12 bases line up with TRBD2. This CDR3 contains 16 residues. Trimming cost V 3 bases and J 7 bases; bases outside gene matches: 8. From germline, CDR1 is MDHEN and CDR2 SYDVKM. The CDR3 bases are TGTGCCAGCAGTTTGTCCGGACTAGCGGGATTGTATACGCAGTATTTT. It specifies CASSLSGLAGLYTQYF.

This chain links TRBV6-5 with TRBJ1-1; a weak D match, TRBD1 (5 bases). V was cut by 7 bases and J by 4 bases, with 16 bases left in between. The CDR3 is 14 residues long. CDR1 and CDR2 from the germline V gene are MNHEY and SVGAGI. The CDR3 is CASTTRGRATEAFF. DNA of the CDR3: TGTGCCAGCACCACCCGGGGGAGGGCCACTGAAGCTTTCTTT.

This clone appeared a single time. The chain has TRBV5-1 and TRBJ1-2, with TRBD1 as a possible D gene (6 bases). Germline loops: CDR1 SGHRS, CDR2 YFSETQ. The CDR3 contains 17 residues. The ends were cut back, 4 bases at V and 2 bases at J, with 21 bases in the middle. This CDR3 reads CASSPTDGQFFNYGYTF. CDR3 in DNA: TGCGCCAGCAGCCCAACGGATGGACAGTTTTTCAACTATGGCTACACCTTC.

This chain connects TRBV10-3 to TRBJ1-1, with D possibly matching TRBD1 (6 bases). The CDR3 is made up of 13 amino acids. Looked up from germline, CDR1 is ENHRY and CDR2 is SYGVKD. V dropped 5 bases and J dropped 2 bases, with 9 bases sitting between them. The CDR3 DNA sequence: TGTGCCATCAGTAGAGGGGGAAACACTGAAGCTTTCTTT. This gives the protein CAISRGGNTEAFF.

This sequence joins TRBV5-5 and TRBJ1-6; tentatively, D is TRBD1 (5 bases). CDR1 is SGHKS and CDR2 is YYEKEE in the germline V gene (reference sequence). The CDR3 extends over 15 amino acids. V was shortened by 0 bases and J by 7 bases, with 11 bases between the two germline ends. CDR3 DNA sequence: TGTGCCAGCAGCTTGGGAGCAGGGCGAAATTCACCCCTCCACTTT. Translated: CASSLGAGRNSPLHF.

The V and J genes are TRBV5-1 and TRBJ2-1; 12 bases line up with TRBD2. The CDR3 covers 16 residues. Trimming cost V 0 bases and J 5 bases; bases outside gene matches: 3. Germline V lookup: CDR1 SGHRS, CDR2 YFSETQ. CDR3 bases: TGCGCCAGCAGCTTGGTCCGGACTAGCGGGGACAATGAGCAGTTCTTC. Protein: CASSLVRTSGDNEQFF.

The rearrangement links TRBV9 to TRBJ2-3; D not certain. V lost 2 bases to trimming and J lost 6 bases, with 13 bases between them. CDR1 and CDR2 (germline): SGDLS, YYNGEE. This CDR3 is 14 amino acids long. CDR3 amino acids: CASSVLQPTDTQYF. For the CDR3, the DNA is TGTGCCAGCAGCGTGTTACAGCCAACGGATACGCAGTATTTT.

The chain employs TRBV4-1 and TRBJ2-7; possible D gene TRBD1, 6 bases. Trimming shortened V by 0 bases and J by 2 bases, and 8 bases separated the two germline ends. The CDR3 contains 14 residues. The V gene's germline CDR1 is MGHRA and CDR2 YSYEKL. This CDR3 reads CASSQEGATYEQYF. The CDR3 coding sequence is TGCGCCAGCAGCCAAGAGGGGGCTACCTACGAGCAGTACTTC.

In this sample, this clone turned up once. The CDR3 reads CASSPRHTRLNTEAFF. The CDR3 nucleotides are TGTGCCAGTAGTCCCCGACATACACGATTGAACACTGAAGCTTTCTTT. V usage is TRBV19 and J usage is TRBJ1-1; unclear D gene. The germline V and J ends were trimmed by 5 bases and 0 bases, with 16 bases remaining between them. The CDR3 consists of 16 residues. Germline CDR1 is LNHDA and CDR2 is SQIVND (reference sequence).

The chain has TRBV19 and TRBJ1-5; maybe TRBD1 (6 bases). Per germline, CDR1 LNHDA and CDR2 SQIVND (reference sequence). The ends were cut back, 5 bases at V and 3 bases at J, with 8 bases in the middle. The CDR3 totals 13 residues. The DNA of the CDR3 is TGTGCCAGTAGTGGACAGAACAATCAGCCCCAGCATTTT. As protein: CASSGQNNQPQHF.

This chain joins TRBV7-6 and TRBJ2-5, with D possibly being TRBD2 (7 bases). Looked up from germline, CDR1 is SGHVS and CDR2 is FNYEAQ. V lost 1 base to trimming and J lost 5 bases, with 20 bases between them. The CDR3 loop spans 17 amino acids. CDR3 sequence (DNA): TGTGCCAGCAGCTTAGTTGTTGGGGGGGGCGCTGGGGAGACCCAGTACTTC. This gives the protein CASSLVVGGGAGETQYF.

The chain employs TRBV28 and TRBJ2-7, with unresolved D. The CDR3 covers 15 residues. Trimming left V 2 bases short and J 2 bases short, with 13 bases between. Germline CDR1 MDHEN, CDR2 SYDVKM. CDR3 nucleotides: TGTGCCAGCAGTTTAGACGCGGCCCTTGCCTACGAGCAGTACTTC. This sequence encodes CASSLDAALAYEQYF. The entire variable domain, with the rest obtained from reference TRBV28 and TRBJ2-7, is as follows: DVKVTQSSRYLVKRTGEKVFLECVQDMDHENMFWYRQDPGLGLRLIYFSYDVKMKEKGDIPEGYSVSREKKERFSLILESASTNQTSMYLCASSLDAALAYEQYFGPGTRLTVT.

This clone was picked up one time. J is TRBJ2-2 and V is TRBV3-1 (or the pseudogene TRBV3-2); 10 bases are a match to TRBD2. Losses at the gene ends were 9 bases for V and 6 bases for J; bases not matched to a gene: 7. The germline V gene encodes CDR1 LGHDT and CDR2 YNNKEL (reference sequence). The CDR3 is 14 residues long. Written as DNA, the CDR3 is TGTGCCAGTTCCGGGACTAGCGTACCCGGGGAGCTGTTTTTT. The encoded protein is CASSGTSVPGELFF.

V is TRBV28 and J is TRBJ2-3; 14 nucleotides line up with TRBD2. Germline CDR1 MDHEN, CDR2 SYDVKM. The CDR3 totals 14 residues. Unmatched junction bases numbered 3, after V lost 8 bases and J lost 5 bases. The CDR3 DNA sequence: TGTGCCAGCGGGACTAGCGGGAGAGGAGATACGCAGTATTTT. This sequence encodes CASGTSGRGDTQYF.

The chain recombines TRBV11-2 with TRBJ2-7; TRBD2 matches at 12 bases. Trimming took 0 bases from V and 3 from J; bases not matched to a gene: 3. The CDR3 covers 16 residues. CDR1 and CDR2 from the germline V gene are SGHAT and FQNNGV. CDR3 in amino acids: CASSLELAGGLYEQYF. The CDR3 nucleotides are TGTGCCAGCAGCTTAGAACTAGCGGGAGGACTCTACGAGCAGTACTTC.

The rearrangement uses TRBV27 and TRBJ2-1, with TRBD1 identical over 7 bases. The V gene end was trimmed by 6 bases and the J gene end by 8 bases; junction bases not matched to a gene: 7. Germline V lookup: CDR1 MNHEY, CDR2 SMNVEV (reference sequence). The CDR3 has 13 residues. CDR3 region: CASRTGRLDEQFF. For the CDR3, the DNA is TGTGCCAGCAGGACAGGGAGACTCGATGAGCAGTTCTTC.